This T cell receptor (beta chain) was observed in a study of blood T cell repertoires in COVID-19. Study-level background: The United States, Italy and Spain supplied acute and convalescent COVID-19 samples. T cells, B-cell-depleted T cells, or PBMCs provided the cDNA or gDNA that served as material.

Original data processing: Cell counts per sample came from amplifying reference gene primers. The assay was immunoSEQ multiplex PCR, and TCRdb's table has in-frame clones only and misses some. V, J and clone size derive from that table, while D and trimming were established from the DNA sequence. The sample records around 200,000 clones, roughly 90% being singletons. Germline trimming cut 5 bases from V and 4 bases from J; bases unmatched to any gene: 9. The CDR3 length is 15 residues. CDR1 LNHDA and CDR2 SQIVND come from the germline V gene (reference sequence). The source is a man aged 18 to 29 with active or convalescent COVID-19. The rearrangement joins TRBV19 to TRBJ1-1; 8 bases map to TRBD1. Sequenced input: peripheral blood. This CDR3 reads CASSATTGVVTEAFF. The CDR3 DNA reads as TGTGCCAGTAGTGCGACGACAGGGGTCGTCACTGAAGCTTTCTTT. The complete variable domain, with remaining parts taken from reference TRBV19 and TRBJ1-1, reads DGGITQSPKYLFRKEGQNVTLSCEQNLNHDAMYWYRQDPGQGLRLIYYSQIVNDFQKGDIAEGYSVSREKKESFPLTVTSAQKNPTAFYLCASSATTGVVTEAFFGQGTRLTVV.